By sample share, the clone carrying this T cell receptor (beta chain) is medium-sized. Its antigen remains unidentified. Hyperthyroidism in the patients, aged 18 to 65, was newly diagnosed and under 2 months in duration. Patients showing uncontrolled infection, other autoimmune disease, pregnancy or lactation were ineligible. This specimen belongs to a study of T cells in Graves' hyperthyroidism and ophthalmopathy. Using RNA transcripts as the source, TCR beta CDR3 regions were amplified. During a first-round RT-PCR of the TCR CDR3, the HTBI primer set was used. TCRdb re-derived calls from the multiplex PCR reads in MiXCR, one entry per CDR3 protein. The sample lists roughly 38,000 distinct CDR3 sequences; less than 50% were seen once. The ends were cut back, 5 bases at V and 0 bases at J, with 13 bases in the middle. Germline assignment: CDR1 KGHDR and CDR2 SFDVKD. This CDR3 has 16 amino acids. General study findings and limits: The majority of expanded thyroid clonotypes above 0.001 also appeared in blood. Before onset, ophthalmopathy was predicted by the model a median around 6.2 months earlier.

The clonotype was recovered from a woman in her forties or fifties with Graves' hyperthyroidism that later progressed to Graves' ophthalmopathy. The chain combines TRBV24-1 with TRBJ1-5; weak D call: TRBD1 (5 bases). Material for sequencing was blood. CDR3 DNA: TGTGCCACCAGTGGGACTGCGAGGGGTAGCAATCAGCCCCAGCATTTT. Amino acids: CATSGTARGSNQPQHF.